Listed here are 19 T cell receptor beta chains from one sample, sequenced in a study of CD8 T cells in Susac syndrome. Reverse transcription of roughly 0.5 to 1 ug RNA was carried out with random hexamers. A single record per CDR3 protein comes from TCRdb applying MiXCR to the immunoSEQ multiplex PCR reads. This sample yields about 200,000 distinct CDR3 sequences, of which 85% to 95% are seen a single time; approximately 0.094% belongs to the top ten. Input material: CD4+ T cells from PBMCs. These TCRs come from a human donor in good health.

This clonotype has just a few counts. The J gene is TRBJ2-3, the V gene TRBV14, with D hard to call. Germline CDR1 reads SGHDN; CDR2 reads FVKESK. With 3 bases removed from V and 2 bases from J, the gap between germline ends came to 0 bases. The CDR3 extends over 11 amino acids. CDR3: CASSHTDTQYF. Written as DNA, the CDR3 is TGTGCCAGCAGCCACACAGATACGCAGTATTTT.

This chain connects TRBV30 to TRBJ2-1, with 8 bases aligning to TRBD1. The trim removed 3 bases at V and 7 bases at J, leaving 5 bases unmatched. The CDR3 is made up of 13 amino acids. CDR1 is GTSNPN, CDR2 SVGIG, per germline (reference sequence). CDR3 nucleotide sequence: TGTGCCTGGAGCATGGGACAGGCGAATGAGCAGTTCTTC. Translation: CAWSMGQANEQFF.

J is TRBJ2-3 and V is TRBV4-3, with 9 bases identical to TRBD2. The CDR3 covers 15 residues. The germline V gene encodes CDR1 LGHNA and CDR2 YSLEER. The trim removed 4 bases at V and 4 bases at J, leaving 6 bases unmatched. CDR3: CASSLAGLAADTQYF. CDR3 in DNA: TGCGCCAGCAGCCTCGCGGGACTAGCCGCAGATACGCAGTATTTT.

The V and J genes are TRBV30 and TRBJ2-3, with 7 bases fitting TRBD1. Trimming took 0 bases from V and 4 from J; bases not matched to a gene: 4. The CDR3 is made up of 14 amino acids. CDR1 and CDR2 (germline): GTSNPN, SVGIG (reference sequence). For the CDR3, the DNA is TGTGCCTGGAGTGTGGGACAGCGCGCAGATACGCAGTATTTT. Translation gives CAWSVGQRADTQYF.

The rearrangement uses TRBV24-1 and TRBJ2-1, with 12 bases identical to TRBD2. The CDR3 extends over 18 amino acids. The germline V gene encodes CDR1 KGHDR and CDR2 SFDVKD. Trimming cost V 5 bases and J 4 bases; bases outside gene matches: 11. The CDR3 DNA sequence: TGTGCCACCAGTGCCCCTAGCGGGAGGGCCGATAAGTACAATGAGCAGTTCTTC. Protein product: CATSAPSGRADKYNEQFF.

CDR3 amino acids: CASSLAGSTNEQYV. The CDR3 nucleotides are TGTGCCAGCAGCTTAGCAGGGTCTACTAACGAGCAGTACGTC. The chain has TRBV7-9 and TRBJ2-7; D gene unclear. V was shortened by 0 bases and J by 5 bases, with 11 bases between the two germline ends. The CDR3 consists of 14 residues. Germline V gene data show CDR1 as SEHNR and CDR2 as FQNEAQ (reference sequence).

The chain is built from TRBV12-3 or TRBV12-4 and TRBJ2-5; tentative D call: TRBD2 (6 bases). CDR3 size: 13 residues. The V end was cut by 4 bases, the J end by 13 bases, with 19 bases between. The CDR3 coding sequence is TGTGCCAGCAGTTCCCCCCCGGCGGGGATCCTGTACTTC. It specifies CASSSPPAGILYF.

The V and J genes are TRBV30 and TRBJ2-1; D gene uncertain. In germline, CDR1 is GTSNPN, CDR2 SVGIG (reference sequence). The V end lost 0 bases, the J end lost 15 bases, and 15 bases lay between the germline ends. The CDR3 is 12 amino acids. The CDR3 loop is CAWSVLEFEWFF. CDR3 in DNA: TGTGCCTGGAGTGTACTCGAATTTGAGTGGTTCTTC. The whole variable domain, remainder taken from reference TRBV30 and TRBJ2-1, is SQTIHQWPATLVQPVGSPLSLECTVEGTSNPNLYWYRQAAGRGLQLLFYSVGIGQISSEVPQNLSASRPQDRQFILSSKKLLLSDSGFYLCAWSVLEFEWFFGPGTRLTVL.

The chain has TRBV12-3 or TRBV12-4 and TRBJ2-3, with 12 positions matching TRBD2. V lost 6 bases and J lost 5; bases outside the gene matches: 6. CDR3 length: 15 amino acids. The DNA for the CDR3 is TGTGCCAGCAGCTCGACTAGCGGGAGTGGAGATACGCAGTATTTT. Residues: CASSSTSGSGDTQYF.

The chain recombines TRBV5-1 with TRBJ1-1; 9 bases agree with TRBD1. Germline loops: CDR1 SGHRS, CDR2 YFSETQ. J lost 5 bases, V lost 3 bases, and 2 bases had no gene match. CDR3 length: 13 amino acids. CDR3 residues: CASSSGTGTEAFF. For the CDR3, the DNA is TGCGCCAGCAGCTCCGGGACAGGGACTGAAGCTTTCTTT. Using reference TRBV5-1 and TRBJ1-1 for the parts outside the CDR3, the full variable domain is KAGVTQTPRYLIKTRGQQVTLSCSPISGHRSVSWYQQTPGQGLQFLFEYFSETQRNKGNFPGRFSGRQFSNSRSEMNVSTLELGDSALYLCASSSGTGTEAFFGQGTRLTVV.

The J gene is TRBJ2-7, the V gene TRBV4-3, with 9 bases identical to TRBD1. Germline CDR1 and CDR2: LGHNA and YSLEER. The CDR3 length is 14 residues. V lost 3 bases and J lost 7; bases outside the gene matches: 7. Here the CDR3 reads CASSHGQGSEEQYF. In DNA, the CDR3 is TGCGCCAGCAGCCACGGACAGGGGAGCGAAGAGCAGTACTTC.

The chain is built from TRBV5-4 and TRBJ1-2; 10 bases map to TRBD1. V trimming: 5 bases; J trimming: 6 bases; junction bases outside the gene matches: 10. CDR1 is SGHNT and CDR2 is YYREEE in the germline V gene (reference sequence). This CDR3 is built from 15 residues. The CDR3 region is CASRLDRTGGDGYTF. CDR3 DNA: TGTGCCAGCAGGCTTGATAGGACAGGGGGGGATGGCTACACCTTC.

The chain carries TRBV3-1 and TRBJ1-2; no clear D gene. The V end lost 1 base, the J end lost 7 bases, and 10 bases lay between the germline ends. Germline values: CDR1 LGHDT, CDR2 YNNKEL (reference sequence). The CDR3 sequence is 13 residues long. The CDR3 protein is CASSQGWEGGYTF. The CDR3 coding sequence is TGTGCCAGCAGCCAAGGTTGGGAGGGTGGCTACACCTTC.

This clonotype was counted once. The rearrangement joins TRBV19 to TRBJ1-2, with a weak D call TRBD1 (6 bases). The CDR3 extends over 16 amino acids. Germline values: CDR1 LNHDA, CDR2 SQIVND (reference sequence). V shed 6 bases and J shed 1 base, with 18 bases lying between them. This CDR3 is CASSPTSGTSNYGYTF. The DNA for the CDR3 is TGTGCCAGTAGCCCTACGTCCGGGACAAGTAACTATGGCTACACCTTC.

The chain carries TRBV29-1 and TRBJ1-2, with 10 positions matching TRBD1. This CDR3 spans 11 amino acids. The V gene's germline CDR1 is SQVTM and CDR2 ANQGSEA. Trimming took 7 bases from V and 8 from J; bases not matched to a gene: 4. DNA for the CDR3: TGCAGCGCGGGACAGGGGCGAGGCTACACCTTC. Translated: CSAGQGRGYTF.

The V gene is TRBV6-6, the J gene TRBJ2-1, with 7 bases fitting TRBD2. CDR3 length: 14 amino acids. Germline CDR1 reads MNHNY; CDR2 reads SVGAGI (reference sequence). Trimming at V came to 0 bases and at J to 9 bases, leaving 5 bases not matched to a gene. CDR3 nucleotide sequence: TGTGCCAGCAGTTACTCACGGGGGGAGGGTGAGCAGTTCTTC. Translated, it gives CASSYSRGEGEQFF.

This chain joins TRBV10-3 and TRBJ2-2, with no clear D. This CDR3 spans 13 amino acids. In germline, CDR1 is ENHRY, CDR2 SYGVKD. V dropped 1 base and J dropped 6 bases, with 6 bases sitting between them. In nucleotides, the CDR3 is TGTGCCATCAGTGAGTTTGCATCCGGGGAGCTGTTTTTT. This codes for CAISEFASGELFF.

This chain uses TRBV20-1 with TRBJ2-7, with no clear D. Trimming removed 3 bases at V and 1 base at J, with 13 bases between. This CDR3 spans 14 amino acids. CDR1 is DFQATT, CDR2 SNEGSKA, per germline (reference sequence). Here the CDR3 DNA reads TGCAGTGCTAGCCCCGGGCTCAGATCCTACGAGCAGTACTTC. Translated, it gives CSASPGLRSYEQYF.

The chain uses TRBV2 and TRBJ2-1, with D hard to call. Trimming removed 0 bases at V and 10 bases at J, with 10 bases between. CDR3 size: 13 residues. Germline CDR1 is SNHLY and CDR2 is FYNNEI. As DNA, the CDR3 is TGTGCCAGCAGTGAAGCGCGGCAATCAGAGCAGTTCTTC. Translation gives CASSEARQSEQFF.